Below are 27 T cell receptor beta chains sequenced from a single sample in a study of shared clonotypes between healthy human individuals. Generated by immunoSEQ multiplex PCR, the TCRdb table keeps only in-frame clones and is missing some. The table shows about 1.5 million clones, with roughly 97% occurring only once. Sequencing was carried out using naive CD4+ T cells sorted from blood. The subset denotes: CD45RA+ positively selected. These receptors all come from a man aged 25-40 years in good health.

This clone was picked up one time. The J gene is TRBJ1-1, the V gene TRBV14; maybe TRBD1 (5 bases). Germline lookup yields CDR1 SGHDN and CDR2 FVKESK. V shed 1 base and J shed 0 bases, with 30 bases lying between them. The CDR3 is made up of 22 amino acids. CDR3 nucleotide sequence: TGTGCCAGCAGCCAAGTTCAGCCCGGGACTTCGCAACGAAACGTACTGAACACTGAAGCTTTCTTT. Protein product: CASSQVQPGTSQRNVLNTEAFF.

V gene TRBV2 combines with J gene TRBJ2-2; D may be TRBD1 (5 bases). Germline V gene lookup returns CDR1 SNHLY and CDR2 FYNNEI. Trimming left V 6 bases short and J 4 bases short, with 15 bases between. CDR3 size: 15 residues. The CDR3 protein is CASSYLDTFTGELFF. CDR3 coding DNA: TGTGCCAGCAGCTACCTGGACACCTTCACCGGGGAGCTGTTTTTT.

This chain's CDR3 is CASSVPSTDTQYF. DNA of the CDR3: TGTGCCAGCAGTGTCCCCAGCACAGATACGCAGTATTTT. The rearrangement joins TRBV6-6 to TRBJ2-3; D is undetermined. Trimming left V 5 bases short and J 0 bases short, with 6 bases between. The CDR3 covers 13 residues. Germline assignment: CDR1 MNHNY and CDR2 SVGAGI (reference sequence).

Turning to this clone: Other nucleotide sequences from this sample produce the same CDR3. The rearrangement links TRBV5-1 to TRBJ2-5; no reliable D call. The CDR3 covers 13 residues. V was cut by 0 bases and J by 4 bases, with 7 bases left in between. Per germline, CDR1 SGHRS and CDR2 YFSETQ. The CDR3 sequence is CASSLALGETQYF. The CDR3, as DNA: TGCGCCAGCAGCTTGGCCCTTGGAGAGACCCAGTACTTC.

CDR3 DNA sequence: TGTGCCAGCAGCACGAGTAGCGGGAGATCGGGTACGCAGTATTTT. Protein product: CASSTSSGRSGTQYF. The chain carries TRBV7-2 and TRBJ2-3; 9 bases map to TRBD2. Per the germline V gene, CDR1 is SGHTA and CDR2 is FQGNSA. With V trimmed by 5 bases and J by 8 bases, 11 bases remained unmatched. This CDR3 has 15 amino acids.

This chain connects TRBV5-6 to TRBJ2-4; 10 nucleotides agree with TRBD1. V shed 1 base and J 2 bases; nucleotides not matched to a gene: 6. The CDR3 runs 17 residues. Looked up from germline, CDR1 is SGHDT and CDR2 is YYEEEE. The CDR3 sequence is CASSLKDRGLPKNIQYF. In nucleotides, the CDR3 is TGTGCCAGCAGCTTGAAGGACAGGGGGTTACCCAAAAACATTCAGTACTTC.

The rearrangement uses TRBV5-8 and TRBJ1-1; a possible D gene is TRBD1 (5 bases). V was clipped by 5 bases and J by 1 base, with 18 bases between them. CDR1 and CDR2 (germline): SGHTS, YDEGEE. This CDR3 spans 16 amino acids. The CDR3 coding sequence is TGTGCCAGCAGGCCGACCCCCGGGACGGCGAACACTGAAGCTTTCTTT. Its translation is CASRPTPGTANTEAFF.

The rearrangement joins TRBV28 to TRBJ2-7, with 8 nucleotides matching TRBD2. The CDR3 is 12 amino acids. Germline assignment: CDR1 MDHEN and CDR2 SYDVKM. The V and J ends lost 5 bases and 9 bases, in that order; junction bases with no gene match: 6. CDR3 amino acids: CASSPGLGMQYF. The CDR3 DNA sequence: TGTGCCAGCAGTCCGGGACTAGGTATGCAGTACTTC. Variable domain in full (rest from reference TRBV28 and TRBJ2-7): DVKVTQSSRYLVKRTGEKVFLECVQDMDHENMFWYRQDPGLGLRLIYFSYDVKMKEKGDIPEGYSVSREKKERFSLILESASTNQTSMYLCASSPGLGMQYFGPGTRLTVT.

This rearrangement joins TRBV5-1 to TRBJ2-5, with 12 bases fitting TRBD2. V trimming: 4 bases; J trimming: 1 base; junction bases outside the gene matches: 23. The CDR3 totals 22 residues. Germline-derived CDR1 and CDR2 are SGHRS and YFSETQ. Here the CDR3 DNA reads TGCGCCAGCAGCCCACGGCCCCTCCAGACTAGCGGGAGAGGCGGGGGCCAAGAGACCCAGTACTTC. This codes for CASSPRPLQTSGRGGGQETQYF.

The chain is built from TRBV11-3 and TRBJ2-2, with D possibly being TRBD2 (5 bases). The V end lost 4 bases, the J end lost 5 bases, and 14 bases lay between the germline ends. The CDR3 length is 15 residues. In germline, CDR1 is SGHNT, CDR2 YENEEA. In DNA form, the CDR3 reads TGTGCCAGCAGCTCTTACGGGATAGTGACCGGGGAGCTGTTTTTT. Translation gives CASSSYGIVTGELFF.

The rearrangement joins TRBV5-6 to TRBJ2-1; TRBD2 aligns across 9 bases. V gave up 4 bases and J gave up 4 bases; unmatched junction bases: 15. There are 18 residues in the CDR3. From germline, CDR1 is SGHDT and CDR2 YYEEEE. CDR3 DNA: TGTGCCAGCAGCCAAGAGACTAGCGGTCTGAGGAGATACAATGAGCAGTTCTTC. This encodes CASSQETSGLRRYNEQFF.

As DNA, the CDR3 is TGCGCCAGCAGTGAGTCAGCGGGAGCTGCGGATACGCAGTATTTT. Its translation: CASSESAGAADTQYF. The chain recombines TRBV10-1 with TRBJ2-3, with 8 bases identical to TRBD2. CDR3 length: 15 amino acids. The J segment lost 6 bases and the V segment lost 0 bases, leaving 5 bases of the junction unmatched. Germline loops: CDR1 WNHNN, CDR2 SYGVQD (reference sequence).

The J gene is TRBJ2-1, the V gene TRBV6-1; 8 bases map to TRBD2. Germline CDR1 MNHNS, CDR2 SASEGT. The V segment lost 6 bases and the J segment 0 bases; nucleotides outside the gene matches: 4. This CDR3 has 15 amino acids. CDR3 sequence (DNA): TGTGCCAGCAGCGTAGCGGGGAGCTCCTACAATGAGCAGTTCTTC. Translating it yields CASSVAGSSYNEQFF.

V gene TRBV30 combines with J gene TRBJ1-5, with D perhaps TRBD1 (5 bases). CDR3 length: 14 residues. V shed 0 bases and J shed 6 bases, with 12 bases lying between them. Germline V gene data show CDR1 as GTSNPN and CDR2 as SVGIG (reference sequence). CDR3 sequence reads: CAWSVLGTAQPQHF. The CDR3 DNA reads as TGTGCCTGGAGTGTTTTGGGGACCGCTCAGCCCCAGCATTTT.

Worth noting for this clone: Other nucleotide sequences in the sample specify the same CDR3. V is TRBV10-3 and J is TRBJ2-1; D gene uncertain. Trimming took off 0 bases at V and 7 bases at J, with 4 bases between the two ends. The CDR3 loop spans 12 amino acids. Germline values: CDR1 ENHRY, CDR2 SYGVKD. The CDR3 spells CAISESLNEQFF. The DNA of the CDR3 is TGTGCCATCAGTGAGTCGCTGAATGAGCAGTTCTTC.

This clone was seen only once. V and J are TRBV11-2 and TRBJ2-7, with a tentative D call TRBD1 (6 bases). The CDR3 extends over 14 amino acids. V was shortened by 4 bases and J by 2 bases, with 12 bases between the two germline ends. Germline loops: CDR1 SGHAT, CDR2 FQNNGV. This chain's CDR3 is CASSSVRDTYEQYF. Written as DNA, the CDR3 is TGTGCCAGCAGCTCAGTAAGGGACACCTACGAGCAGTACTTC.

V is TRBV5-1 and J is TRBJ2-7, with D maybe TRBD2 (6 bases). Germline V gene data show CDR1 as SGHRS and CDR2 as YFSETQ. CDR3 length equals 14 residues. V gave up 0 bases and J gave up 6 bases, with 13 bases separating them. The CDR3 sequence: CASSLGTLATEQYF. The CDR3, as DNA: TGCGCCAGCAGCTTGGGCACGCTAGCGACCGAGCAGTACTTC.

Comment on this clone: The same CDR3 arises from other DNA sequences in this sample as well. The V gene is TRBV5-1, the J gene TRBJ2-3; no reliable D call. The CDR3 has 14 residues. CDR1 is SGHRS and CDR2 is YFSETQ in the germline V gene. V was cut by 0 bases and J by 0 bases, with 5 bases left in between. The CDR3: CASSLGPSTDTQYF. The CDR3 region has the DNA TGCGCCAGCAGCTTGGGGCCAAGCACAGATACGCAGTATTTT.

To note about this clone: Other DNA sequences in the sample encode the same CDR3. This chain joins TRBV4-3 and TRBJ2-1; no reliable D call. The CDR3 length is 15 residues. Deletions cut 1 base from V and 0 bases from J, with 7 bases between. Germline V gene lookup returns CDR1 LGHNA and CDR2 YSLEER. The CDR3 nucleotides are TGCGCCAGCAGCCAAGCACTCAGCTCCTACAATGAGCAGTTCTTC. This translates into CASSQALSSYNEQFF.

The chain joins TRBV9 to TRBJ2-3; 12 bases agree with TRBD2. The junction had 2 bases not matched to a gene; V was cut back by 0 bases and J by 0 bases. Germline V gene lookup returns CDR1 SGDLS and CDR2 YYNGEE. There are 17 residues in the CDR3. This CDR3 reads CASSVGLAGGSTDTQYF. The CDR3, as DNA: TGTGCCAGCAGCGTAGGTCTAGCGGGAGGGAGCACAGATACGCAGTATTTT.

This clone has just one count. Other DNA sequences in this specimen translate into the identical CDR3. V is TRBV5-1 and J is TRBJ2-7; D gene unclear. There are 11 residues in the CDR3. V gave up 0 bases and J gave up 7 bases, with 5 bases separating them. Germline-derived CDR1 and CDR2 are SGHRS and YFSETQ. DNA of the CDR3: TGCGCCAGCAGCTTGGAAGGGGAGCAGTACTTC. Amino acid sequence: CASSLEGEQYF.

CDR3 coding DNA: TGTGCCAGCAGCCTCACACAGGTCGGGGTCTACGAGCAGTACTTC. Amino acids: CASSLTQVGVYEQYF. The chain employs TRBV11-2 and TRBJ2-7; TRBD1 or TRBD2 may be the D gene (5 bases each). The CDR3 consists of 15 residues. CDR1 and CDR2 (germline): SGHAT, FQNNGV. The V end lost 5 bases, the J end lost 3 bases, and 17 bases lay between the germline ends.

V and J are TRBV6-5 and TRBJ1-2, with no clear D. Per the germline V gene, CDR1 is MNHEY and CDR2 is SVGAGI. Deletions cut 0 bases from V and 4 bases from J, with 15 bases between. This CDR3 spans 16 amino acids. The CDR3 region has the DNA TGTGCCAGCAGTTACTCGAAGGTGGAGTCCGGCTATGGCTACACCTTC. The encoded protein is CASSYSKVESGYGYTF.

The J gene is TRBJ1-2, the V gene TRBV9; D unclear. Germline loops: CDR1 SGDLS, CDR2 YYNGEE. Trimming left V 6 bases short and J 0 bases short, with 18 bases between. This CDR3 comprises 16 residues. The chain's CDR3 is CASTPEVKGTNYGYTF. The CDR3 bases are TGTGCCAGCACCCCGGAGGTTAAAGGGACTAACTATGGCTACACCTTC.

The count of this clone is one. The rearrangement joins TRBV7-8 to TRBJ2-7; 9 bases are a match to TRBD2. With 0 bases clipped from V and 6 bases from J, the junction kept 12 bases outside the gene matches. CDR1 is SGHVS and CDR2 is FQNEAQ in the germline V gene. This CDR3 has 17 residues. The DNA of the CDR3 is TGTGCCAGCAGCTTAGCAAGGGACGCTAGCGGGATTTCCGAGCAGTACTTC. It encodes CASSLARDASGISEQYF.

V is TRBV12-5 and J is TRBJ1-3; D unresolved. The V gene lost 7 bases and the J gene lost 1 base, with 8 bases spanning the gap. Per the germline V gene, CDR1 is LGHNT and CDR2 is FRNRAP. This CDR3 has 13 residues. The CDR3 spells CASAIGSGNTIYF. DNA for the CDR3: TGTGCTAGTGCCATAGGATCTGGAAACACCATATATTTT.

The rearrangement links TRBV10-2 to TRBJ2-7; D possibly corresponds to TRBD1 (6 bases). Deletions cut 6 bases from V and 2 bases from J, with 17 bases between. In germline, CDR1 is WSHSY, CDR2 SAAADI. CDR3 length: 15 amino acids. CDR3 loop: CASRNLTGRTYEQYF. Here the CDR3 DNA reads TGCGCCAGCAGAAACCTGACAGGCCGGACCTACGAGCAGTACTTC.